This T cell receptor beta chain was identified in a study of blood T cell repertoires in COVID-19. For the study at large: Sources were T cells, B-cell-depleted T cells, or PBMCs; the material itself was cDNA or gDNA.

Original processing notes: Amplification from reference gene primers served as the basis for estimated nucleated cell counts. The protocol was immunoSEQ multiplex PCR, while the TCRdb copy is restricted to in-frame clones and leaves out a portion. The DNA was the basis for D and trimming; V, J and clone size are from that table. The table lists 150,000 to 200,000 clones, roughly 84% of them singletons. Grouping used clinical history reported by participants in a survey and questionnaire. Donors in Cohort 3 who had recovered were those with two negative PCRs, healthcare professional clearance, or resolution of their symptoms. The CDR3 is 15 residues long. Germline V gene data show CDR1 as SGHRS and CDR2 as YFSETQ. Trimming removed 4 bases from V and 4 bases from J; junction bases left unmatched: 9.

V usage is TRBV5-1 and J usage is TRBJ2-7; 9 bases agree with TRBD1. The sample comprised PBMCs or T cells enriched from blood (not recorded which). The TCR comes from an older woman who had recovered from COVID-19. The CDR3 here is CASSQRQGVAYEQYF. The DNA for the CDR3 is TGCGCCAGCAGCCAAAGACAGGGGGTAGCGTACGAGCAGTACTTC.